A selection of T cell receptor beta chains follows, all from one sample in a study of cytomegalovirus exposure and HLA in healthy donors. The assay was immunoSEQ multiplex PCR, and TCRdb's table has in-frame clones only and misses some. Of 200,000 or so clones listed, around four fifths are singletons. The sample was PBMCs. The receptors derive from a woman aged 50 to 60 in good health and CMV-seropositive. Both conserved end residues are trimmed from each CDR3. Fields, in order: V gene, J gene, clone size, CDR3 protein. A row's size may be missing; if present it is once, few, many or a size class.

TRBV5-1	TRBJ1-2	.	ASSPDRERGYT
TRBV19	TRBJ2-1	few	ASSIDWGLAGNNEQF
TRBV10-3	TRBJ2-2	.	AISYDGTNTGELF
TRBV7-9	TRBJ1-4	.	ASSQDRGIEKLF
TRBV6-5	TRBJ2-5	.	ASSYSGQGGETQY
TRBV5-1	TRBJ1-1	.	ASGRGGDTEAF
TRBV2	TRBJ2-3	.	ASTEQGQSTDTQY
TRBV27	TRBJ1-2	once	ASTSLVGAHNYGYT
TRBV6-6	TRBJ2-1	.	ASSPTSLFNEQF
TRBV23-1	TRBJ1-2	.	ASSHPTNSYYGYT
TRBV5-4	TRBJ2-5	.	ASSLNSPPRETQY
TRBV2	TRBJ2-7	.	ASTPQNSGGEQY
TRBV27	TRBJ2-1	.	ASSRNSYNEQF
TRBV21-1	TRBJ2-7	.	ASRSQGVSSYEQY
TRBV5-5	TRBJ2-5	.	ASSEGQGGYQETQY
TRBV7-2	TRBJ1-1	.	ASSFGGGGTEAF
TRBV18	TRBJ1-1	.	ASSPQENTEAF
TRBV5-1	TRBJ2-3	.	ASSPSTSGRWADTQY
TRBV9	TRBJ2-6	.	ASSPQTLGANVLT
TRBV7-8	TRBJ2-1	.	ASSVRLAGQNEQF
TRBV29-1	TRBJ2-5	few	SVRRGGGQETQY
TRBV28	TRBJ2-7	.	ASSSPGQGGYEQY
TRBV4-1	TRBJ2-5	.	ASSQDGLRQETQY
TRBV4-1	TRBJ2-3	.	ASSLQGAGVPDTQY
TRBV2	TRBJ2-5	.	AIGSGTSVSSSLQETQY
TRBV10-3	TRBJ1-2	.	AIRGQGEDYGYT
TRBV5-1	TRBJ1-6	.	ASSLGTGGEPLH
TRBV19	TRBJ2-5	.	ASSDPRGGQETQY
TRBV27	TRBJ2-5	once	ASSRGRGGSPGQETQY
TRBV7-9	TRBJ2-1	.	ASSFGGGPYNEQF
TRBV5-1	TRBJ2-6	once	ASSLAPRSGANVLT
TRBV7-3	TRBJ1-3	.	ASSLTGGENTIY
TRBV5-1	TRBJ2-2	.	ASSLPLATGELF
TRBV5-1	TRBJ2-2	.	ASSLGATGELF
TRBV19	TRBJ2-3	.	ASEVGGTDTQY
TRBV7-8	TRBJ2-3	once	ASSSGTGSDTQY
TRBV6-1	TRBJ2-1	once	ASSEARGLAINEQF
TRBV19	TRBJ2-3	.	ASSETGADTQY
TRBV5-1	TRBJ1-3	.	ASSYSFSGNTIY
TRBV18	TRBJ1-6	.	ASSPGDRDSPLH
TRBV19	TRBJ2-3	.	ASSRDRVTDTQY
TRBV19	TRBJ2-5	.	ASSLGLAGLGETQY
TRBV2	TRBJ2-7	.	ASSTTGTGGSYEQY
TRBV5-1	TRBJ2-2	.	ASSLQRGNTGELF
TRBV11-3	TRBJ2-1	.	ASSSPGAYNEQF
TRBV11-2	TRBJ1-1	.	ASSLGVQLNTEAF
TRBV5-1	TRBJ2-3	.	ASSTGQGASTDTQY
TRBV2	TRBJ2-7	.	ASSSQGAYEQY
TRBV28	TRBJ1-6	few	ASTDRVSPLH
TRBV6-1	TRBJ1-6	.	ASLRTVNSPLH
TRBV7-9	TRBJ1-1	once	ASSPQGVNTEAF
TRBV6-1	TRBJ2-1	.	ASSVGRGSYNEQF
TRBV18	TRBJ1-4	.	ASSPGLNEKLF